The present entry profiles one TCR beta chain with its context. Its antigen is as yet unknown. This specimen comes from a study of cytomegalovirus exposure and HLA in healthy donors. Healthy donors of bone marrow made up the group. The PCR made use of 60 Vbeta and 13 Jbeta primers. TCRdb's copy holds only in-frame clones and misses some; the assay was immunoSEQ multiplex PCR. The profile covers around 71,000 clones, with 55% to 75% appearing a single time and about 5.7% taken by the ten largest. Germline loops: CDR1 SQVTM, CDR2 ANQGSEA. The CDR3 covers 13 residues. Study results and caveats: It was only CMV serostatus that was available as immune exposure information. 164 TCR beta chains were listed as cytomegalovirus-associated.

This receptor was taken from a man in his thirties or forties in good health and CMV-seropositive. The sample was PBMCs. This chain connects TRBV29-1 to TRBJ2-5; D is possibly TRBD1 (5 bases). TRBJ2-7 explains the end of the DNA better; the J call may be wrong. This CDR3 reads CSCQGSLTYEQYF. The DNA of the CDR3 is TGCAGCTGCCAGGGTTCCCTTACCTACGAGCAGTACTTC.